The 26 T cell receptor beta chains in this list originate from one sample, sequenced in a study of a mutant IDH1 vaccine in newly diagnosed glioma. These receptors lack a known antigen. Assay used: immunoSEQ multiplex PCR; TCRdb lists only in-frame clones, some missing. The sample lists approximately 60,000 clones, over 70% occurring once. Time point specified: week 23, last vaccination. Every single dose of the vaccine, 300 ug of mutant IDH1 20-mer peptide, came with topical imiquimod. The material was PBMCs, obtained from a glioma patient whose treatment included an IDH1 peptide vaccine. These receptors all come from a man aged 35 to 55 with glioma.

This clone occurred once. V usage is TRBV6-5 and J usage is TRBJ2-7; D gene uncertain. Germline V gene lookup returns CDR1 MNHEY and CDR2 SVGAGI. CDR3 length: 14 residues. V was clipped by 6 bases and J by 1 base, with 13 bases between them. CDR3 sequence: CASRETGRSYEQYF. The CDR3 DNA reads TGTGCCAGCAGGGAGACGGGCAGATCCTACGAGCAGTACTTC.

The chain is built from TRBV7-8 and TRBJ1-1, with D possibly matching TRBD1 (6 bases). This CDR3 contains 13 residues. V lost 2 bases, J lost 4 bases, and 8 bases lay in between. CDR1 is SGHVS, CDR2 FQNEAQ, per germline. CDR3 sequence: CASSLQGSTEAFF. CDR3 DNA: TGTGCCAGCAGCTTACAGGGGAGCACTGAAGCTTTCTTT.

The chain uses TRBV18 and TRBJ2-1, with a possible D match to TRBD2 (6 bases). The CDR3 length is 16 residues. CDR1 is KGHSH and CDR2 is LQKENI in the germline V gene. Deletions cut 3 bases from V and 4 bases from J, with 16 bases between. CDR3 nucleotides: TGTGCCAGCTCACCGGAGGAGCGGGCACTATACAATGAGCAGTTCTTC. The encoded protein is CASSPEERALYNEQFF.

The chain carries TRBV5-4 and TRBJ2-3; 12 bases map to TRBD2. The V gene end was trimmed by 4 bases and the J gene end by 5 bases; junction bases not matched to a gene: 14. This CDR3 region has 18 residues. CDR1 SGHNT and CDR2 YYREEE come from the germline V gene (reference sequence). The DNA for the CDR3 is TGTGCCAGCAGCGCGGCTTGGGGACTAGCGGGTTACCAAGATACGCAGTATTTT. Its translation: CASSAAWGLAGYQDTQYF.

V is TRBV4-2 and J is TRBJ2-3, with TRBD2 as a possible D gene (6 bases). The CDR3 sequence is 16 residues long. Germline V lookup: CDR1 LGHNA, CDR2 YNFKEQ. Between the trimmed V and J ends, which lost 2 bases and 3 bases, there was a span of 15 bases. CDR3 sequence reads: CASSQRGTSRTDTQYF. The CDR3 DNA sequence: TGTGCCAGCAGCCAACGGGGGACGAGCAGGACAGATACGCAGTATTTT.

The chain has TRBV13 and TRBJ2-7; TRBD1 matches 9 bases. V lost 3 bases, J lost 4 bases, and 7 bases stayed unmatched. Germline V gives CDR1 PRHDT, CDR2 FYEKMQ (reference sequence). The CDR3 is 15 residues long. The CDR3 nucleotides are TGTGCCAGCAGCTTCTACCGGGACAGGGAGTACGAGCAGTACTTC. Amino acids: CASSFYRDREYEQYF.

The chain links TRBV6-6 to TRBJ1-1; D is unresolved. Trimming cost V 2 bases and J 4 bases, with 14 bases left between them. This CDR3 is built from 15 residues. Germline assignment: CDR1 MNHNY and CDR2 SVGAGI (reference sequence). CDR3 residues: CASSYVTQAGTEAFF. DNA of the CDR3: TGTGCCAGCAGTTACGTAACTCAGGCGGGCACTGAAGCTTTCTTT.

The chain carries TRBV4-2 and TRBJ2-5; D gene ambiguous. V was clipped by 3 bases and J by 4 bases, with 9 bases between them. The CDR3 spans 13 residues. Per the germline V gene, CDR1 is LGHNA and CDR2 is YNFKEQ. This chain's CDR3 is CASSQGFSETQYF. The CDR3 DNA reads TGTGCCAGCAGCCAGGGTTTCTCAGAGACCCAGTACTTC.

The rearrangement uses TRBV7-2 and TRBJ2-5; no firm D call. With 0 bases removed from V and 4 bases from J, the gap between germline ends came to 9 bases. Germline CDR1 SGHTA, CDR2 FQGNSA. CDR3 size: 14 residues. CDR3 in amino acids: CASSLALPGETQYF. CDR3 sequence (DNA): TGTGCCAGCAGCTTAGCCTTGCCGGGAGAGACCCAGTACTTC.

The rearrangement joins TRBV5-1 to TRBJ1-3; maybe TRBD1 (6 bases). Germline V gene data show CDR1 as SGHRS and CDR2 as YFSETQ. The CDR3 sequence is 17 residues long. The ends were cut back, 0 bases at V and 4 bases at J, with 17 bases in the middle. The CDR3 region is CASSLVPGGGPGNTIYF. Here the CDR3 DNA reads TGCGCCAGCAGCTTGGTCCCGGGCGGGGGGCCCGGAAACACCATATATTTT.

The rearrangement uses TRBV6-1 and TRBJ1-2; no reliable D call. Trimming pared 6 bases from V and 5 bases from J, leaving 10 bases between. Germline lookup yields CDR1 MNHNS and CDR2 SASEGT. This CDR3 has 12 amino acids. The CDR3 here is CASSPTRYGYTF. In nucleotides, the CDR3 is TGTGCCAGCAGCCCTACCAGGTATGGCTACACCTTC.

V is TRBV19 and J is TRBJ1-1; D gene uncertain. Germline V gene sequence: CDR1 LNHDA, CDR2 SQIVND (reference sequence). Trimming took 7 bases from V and 8 from J, leaving 8 bases between them. The CDR3 spans 10 residues. Here the CDR3 DNA reads TGTGCCAGTATGGCAAGGGAAGCTTTCTTT. This sequence encodes CASMAREAFF.

V usage is TRBV5-4 and J usage is TRBJ2-7; maybe TRBD2 (6 bases). The CDR3 is 15 residues long. The V gene's germline CDR1 is SGHNT and CDR2 YYREEE (reference sequence). V dropped 4 bases and J dropped 2 bases, with 16 bases sitting between them. Written as DNA, the CDR3 is TGTGCCAGCAGCCGCATGGGGGAGGCCCCCTACGAGCAGTACTTC. Protein product: CASSRMGEAPYEQYF.

This chain uses TRBV19 with TRBJ2-1; no reliable D call. There are 14 residues in the CDR3. CDR1 LNHDA and CDR2 SQIVND come from the germline V gene (reference sequence). The ends were cut back, 4 bases at V and 0 bases at J, with 7 bases in the middle. In nucleotides, the CDR3 is TGTGCCAGTAGTAAATCGAGCTCCTACAATGAGCAGTTCTTC. It specifies CASSKSSSYNEQFF.

The CDR3 sequence is CASSFQGGARSETQYF. Written as DNA, the CDR3 is TGCGCCAGCAGCTTCCAGGGGGGGGCGCGCTCAGAGACCCAGTACTTC. The gene calls are TRBV5-1 and TRBJ2-5; D may be TRBD1 or TRBD2 (7 bases each). Looked up from germline, CDR1 is SGHRS and CDR2 is YFSETQ. Trimming removed 2 bases from V and 4 bases from J, with 18 bases in between. The length of the CDR3 is 16 residues.

The rearrangement joins TRBV7-9 to TRBJ1-5, with 9 bases identical to TRBD1. The germline V gene encodes CDR1 SEHNR and CDR2 FQNEAQ (reference sequence). V was clipped by 10 bases and J by 2 bases; unmatched bases: 6. CDR3 length: 14 residues. CDR3 nucleotides: TGTGCCACCCGGGACAGGGAAGGCAATCAGCCCCAGCATTTT. It translates to CATRDREGNQPQHF.

V is TRBV5-6 and J is TRBJ1-2; no reliable D call. Germline-derived CDR1 and CDR2 are SGHDT and YYEEEE. The CDR3 totals 15 residues. V shed 1 base and J shed 2 bases, with 12 bases lying between them. CDR3 loop: CASSLQRRRNYGYTF. In DNA form, the CDR3 reads TGTGCCAGCAGCTTGCAGCGGCGCCGAAACTATGGCTACACCTTC.

The rearrangement joins TRBV13 to TRBJ2-7, with 8 bases that match TRBD1. J was trimmed by 7 bases and V by 4 bases; bases with no gene match: 18. Looked up from germline, CDR1 is PRHDT and CDR2 is FYEKMQ (reference sequence). This CDR3 has 17 residues. DNA for the CDR3: TGTGCCAGCAGCTCGAGGGTACCAGGGGGCGCTAAAGGGGAGCAGTACTTC. Amino acids: CASSSRVPGGAKGEQYF.

The V call is TRBV28, the J call TRBJ2-3, with a weak D call TRBD1 (6 bases). The CDR3 loop spans 15 amino acids. The V end was cut by 7 bases, the J end by 3 bases, with 17 bases between. Germline V lookup: CDR1 MDHEN, CDR2 SYDVKM. The CDR3 DNA reads as TGTGCCAGCAATCGACCCATGAGGGGGACAGATACGCAGTATTTT. This translates into CASNRPMRGTDTQYF.

This chain links TRBV14 with TRBJ2-1, with D possibly TRBD2 on 6 matching bases. This CDR3 comprises 14 residues. Germline-derived CDR1 and CDR2 are SGHDN and FVKESK. Trimming pared 1 base from V and 10 bases from J, leaving 14 bases between. The CDR3 nucleotides are TGTGCCAGCAGCCAAGTTGCGCGGGGTGGCGAGCAGTTCTTC. Amino acid sequence: CASSQVARGGEQFF.

This chain joins TRBV20-1 and TRBJ1-1; D not resolved. The CDR3 has 11 amino acids. Trimming removed 1 base from V and 8 bases from J, with 8 bases in between. The germline gives CDR1 DFQATT, CDR2 SNEGSKA (reference sequence). In DNA, the CDR3 is TGCAGTGCTAGAGCGGACCGGGAAGCTTTCTTT. As protein: CSARADREAFF.

V usage is TRBV6-5 and J usage is TRBJ1-3; the D gene is possibly TRBD1 (5 bases). V lost 8 bases and J lost 2, with 16 bases in between. CDR1 MNHEY and CDR2 SVGAGI come from the germline V gene. The CDR3 extends over 15 amino acids. The CDR3 DNA sequence: TGTGCCAGCTCGGGGCGGGACTTGGCTGGAAACACCATATATTTT. Its protein is CASSGRDLAGNTIYF.

V and J are TRBV2 and TRBJ1-1, with 7 bases fitting TRBD1. V dropped 9 bases and J dropped 4; count of bases not matched to a gene: 5. The CDR3 is 12 amino acids. From germline, CDR1 is SNHLY and CDR2 FYNNEI. The CDR3, as DNA: TGTGCCAGAGACAGGGAGGGCACTGAAGCTTTCTTT. Translated, it gives CARDREGTEAFF. Complete variable domain (other parts from reference TRBV2 and TRBJ1-1): EPEVTQTPSHQVTQMGQEVILRCVPISNHLYFYWYRQILGQKVEFLVSFYNNEISEKSEIFDDQFSVERPDGSNFTLKIRSTKLEDSAMYFCARDREGTEAFFGQGTRLTVV.

The chain carries TRBV7-2 and TRBJ1-2, with D maybe TRBD1 (6 bases). The CDR3 is 14 amino acids. Germline V gene lookup returns CDR1 SGHTA and CDR2 FQGNSA. Trimming took off 0 bases at V and 3 bases at J, with 8 bases between the two ends. In DNA, the CDR3 is TGTGCCAGCAGCTTAGCGGCAGGGGACTATGGCTACACCTTC. Encoded protein: CASSLAAGDYGYTF.

This rearrangement joins TRBV18 to TRBJ2-5, with D uncertain. The CDR3 totals 16 residues. Trimming stripped 0 bases from V and 5 bases from J, with 16 bases between. From germline, CDR1 is KGHSH and CDR2 LQKENI. DNA of the CDR3: TGTGCCAGCTCACCACCCACCGGCCTACCCGGGGAGACCCAGTACTTC. Amino acid sequence: CASSPPTGLPGETQYF.

V is TRBV4-2 and J is TRBJ2-7; 10 nucleotides match TRBD2. V lost 0 bases, J lost 3 bases, and 5 bases stayed unmatched. Germline V gives CDR1 LGHNA, CDR2 YNFKEQ. The CDR3 extends over 16 amino acids. The chain's CDR3 is CASSQDIASGSYEQYF. The CDR3 region has the DNA TGTGCCAGCAGCCAAGATATTGCTAGCGGGAGCTACGAGCAGTACTTC.